This T cell receptor beta chain was sequenced during a study of blood T cell repertoires in COVID-19 (dated by TCRdb to 2020 to 2022). Looking at the study overall: The collaborator samples originated in the United States, Italy and Spain and spanned the acute and convalescent phases of COVID-19. Nearly every sample came with metadata listing a de-identified subject ID, COVID-19 status, age in years and sex. A freely available public database, intended as a resource for researchers studying the immune response to SARS-CoV-2, is where the repertoires were released. Where available, HLA class I and class II types were taken from metadata supplied by the sample provider and were not determined by assay-based typing. The samples were drawn from the first 160 participants of the ongoing ImmuneRACE study and from 1,254 subjects provided by 6 global collaborators. The prospective study material was composed of cDNA or gDNA derived from T cells, B-cell-depleted T cells, or PBMCs. Deeply sampled blood TCRbeta repertoires from subjects exposed to, actively infected with, or recovered from COVID-19 were included in the dataset.

Beyond this particular receptor, the publication reports: How much clinical and demographic metadata was included differed by source and by participant, and the metadata was provided uncurated.

Measured from the cysteine to the phenylalanine, the CDR3 is 12 residues long. Only the CDR3 portion is preserved as DNA: 36 bases, with reading frame beginning at the first base. Via the germline V gene (reference sequence), CDR1 is LGHDT and CDR2 YNNKEL. Relative to germline, V is 1 base shorter and J is 6 bases shorter, with 7 bases between their ends. Collaborating institutions collected whole blood in K2EDTA tubes following their own protocols. For TCRbeta analysis, collaborators shipped samples as frozen whole blood, isolated PBMCs, or DNA extracted from either of those sample types. The immunoSEQ Assay, a bias-controlled multiplex PCR, was used to amplify TCRbeta CDR3 regions from genomic DNA. Under the source paper's analysis protocol: The number of nucleated cells in each sample was estimated from the amplification of reference gene primers within the assay. To quantify the absolute abundance of each unique TCRbeta CDR3 rearrangement, sequence reads were collapsed and filtered. Productive Simpson clonality was computed per sample as the square root of Simpson's diversity index over productive rearrangements. Entries here come from immuneACCESS through TCRdb and include only in-frame sequences with V and J called. Some clones fail to appear in such tables; in the studies checked, an unresolved V gene covers under half of the shortfall, and the cause of the remainder is unknown. That table is the source of V, J and clone size, and D and trimming were worked out from the DNA. The sample profile shows 73,000 or so clones; around 83% of them were found once. The ten largest clones capture over 4.5% of the sample.

To note about this clone: Its target antigen remains unknown. Per-base quality was not reported, and no clone a single base away is much larger than it.

The sequencing input was peripheral blood. The clonotype originates from a middle-aged man with active COVID-19. In this chain, TRBV3-1 (or the pseudogene TRBV3-2) is recombined with TRBJ2-7; the D gene cannot be resolved reliably. The CDR3 here reads CASSQGAAEQYF. The bases are TGTGCCAGCAGCCAAGGGGCAGCCGAGCAGTACTTC.